Listed below are T cell receptor beta chains from one sample, sequenced in a study of cytomegalovirus exposure and HLA in healthy donors. Sequenced by immunoSEQ multiplex PCR; TCRdb stores in-frame clones only, minus some. The table has some 170,000 clones, 60% to 80% seen once. The sample was PBMCs. These receptor sequences come from a man in his thirties or forties in good health and CMV-seropositive. Each CDR3 is given with its conserved first and last residue. The D gene is left open where the match is weak. The size field is filled for only some rows; it gives once, few, many or a size class.

CDR3nt,CDR3aa,v_gene,j_gene,abundance,d_gene
TGTGCCAGCGGGGTGCGGGACGCCTTTGAAGCTTTCTTT,CASGVRDAFEAFF,TRBV6-5,TRBJ1-1,.,.
TGCGCCAGCAGCCAAGATATGAACGGGGGGCTAGGGGCTTTCTTT,CASSQDMNGGLGAFF,TRBV4-1,TRBJ1-1,once,.
TGTGCCAGCACCCCGGGACAGGACCCCTACGAGCAGTACTTC,CASTPGQDPYEQYF,TRBV7-9,TRBJ2-7,.,TRBD1
TGTGCCAGCAGCGCCCTAAGGGGGGGAGAGACCCAGTACTTC,CASSALRGGETQYF,TRBV9,TRBJ2-5,.,.
TGTGCCAGCAGCTCCCGGGACAGGGGGCTGTTAAGTGAAAAACTGTTTTTT,CASSSRDRGLLSEKLFF,TRBV7-2,TRBJ1-4,.,TRBD1
TGTGCCAGCAGTTACCACAGGGGGCGCCCCGGGGAGCTGTTTTTT,CASSYHRGRPGELFF,TRBV6-5,TRBJ2-2,.,TRBD1
TGTGCCAGCAGAACTGTAGGGGCAAACTATGGCTACACCTTC,CASRTVGANYGYTF,TRBV28,TRBJ1-2,few,.
TGTGCCAGCAGCTCAAGGACAGGGACGGACGGGGAGCTGTTTTTT,CASSSRTGTDGELFF,TRBV7-2,TRBJ2-2,.,TRBD1
TGTGCCAGCAGCCATACTAGCACAGATACGCAGTATTTT,CASSHTSTDTQYF,TRBV27,TRBJ2-3,.,.
TGTGCCAGCAGCATTCTACAGGCTCCAGCTGAAGCTTTCTTT,CASSILQAPAEAFF,TRBV9,TRBJ1-1,.,.
TGCGCCAGCAGCCAAGCGAGAGTCGACTATGAGCAGTTCTTC,CASSQARVDYEQFF,TRBV4-3,TRBJ2-1,.,.
TGTGCCAGCAGTGTACAAGGGGGTGGCAATCAGCCCCAGCATTTT,CASSVQGGGNQPQHF,TRBV6-1,TRBJ1-5,once,.
TGTGCCAGCAGCGAGACCCCGTACAGGGGGAGGTCCTACGAGCAGTACTTC,CASSETPYRGRSYEQYF,TRBV6-4,TRBJ2-7,.,TRBD1
TGTGCCAGCAGCTTGGCCGGACTAGCGGGGGCCGTAAGCGGGGAGCTGTTTTTT,CASSLAGLAGAVSGELFF,TRBV5-4,TRBJ2-2,.,TRBD2
TGCGCCAGCCGAGCCGGGACACCCAATGAAAAACTGTTTTTT,CASRAGTPNEKLFF,TRBV5-1,TRBJ1-4,.,.
TGTGCCAGCAGCGTACAGGGCTACAATGAGCAGTTCTTC,CASSVQGYNEQFF,TRBV9,TRBJ2-1,.,.
TGTGCCAGCAGCCACAGCGGGGGGAGCACAGATACGCAGTATTTT,CASSHSGGSTDTQYF,TRBV7-3,TRBJ2-3,.,TRBD2
TGTGCCAGCAGTTTGCAGCAGGGGGATCTATATTTT,CASSLQQGDLYF,TRBV28,TRBJ1-3,.,TRBD1
TGTGCTAGTGCCCAGGGACAGGGGGTGACTAATGAAAAACTGTTTTTT,CASAQGQGVTNEKLFF,TRBV12-5,TRBJ1-4,.,TRBD1
TGTGCCAGCAGTTCCACTCCTAGCGGGGGTCAGGATGAGCAGTTCTTC,CASSSTPSGGQDEQFF,TRBV6-6,TRBJ2-1,.,TRBD2
TGTGCCAGCAGTTACTCGTTAGCGGGGGGAGAGACCCAGTACTTC,CASSYSLAGGETQYF,TRBV6-5,TRBJ2-5,.,TRBD2
TGTGCCAGCAGTGTCCAGAGGACAGGGGGCTACGAGCAGTACTTC,CASSVQRTGGYEQYF,TRBV6-1,TRBJ2-7,.,TRBD1
TGCGCCAGCGGACAGGGGGCGACTGATTCACCCCTCCACTTT,CASGQGATDSPLHF,TRBV5-1,TRBJ1-6,.,TRBD1
TGTGCCAGCAGCCAAGACAGGGCTAAAAACATTCAGTACTTC,CASSQDRAKNIQYF,TRBV7-2,TRBJ2-4,.,TRBD1
TGCGCCAGCAGTGAAGGTGGTCTAGAATCCTACAATGAGCAGTTCTTC,CASSEGGLESYNEQFF,TRBV10-1,TRBJ2-1,.,.
TGTGCCTGGAGCCCACAGACCACCTACGAGCAGTACTTC,CAWSPQTTYEQYF,TRBV30,TRBJ2-7,.,.
TGCGCCAGCAGCCCAGGGTGGGTTACTGAAAAACTGTTTTTT,CASSPGWVTEKLFF,TRBV5-1,TRBJ1-4,.,.
TGTGCCAGTACCTCCGGGACAGTTACCTGGAATGAGCAGTTCTTC,CASTSGTVTWNEQFF,TRBV19,TRBJ2-1,.,TRBD1
TGCGCCAGCAGCTTGGTCCAGGGACTCAGAAACACCATATATTTT,CASSLVQGLRNTIYF,TRBV5-1,TRBJ1-3,.,.
TGCAGCGTGCGCGGGCTGAACACTGAAGCTTTCTTT,CSVRGLNTEAFF,TRBV29-1,TRBJ1-1,.,.
TGTGCCAGCAGCGCTGGCGGTGGCTACACCTTC,CASSAGGGYTF,TRBV7-2,TRBJ1-2,.,.
TGTGCCAGCAGAACAGGGTTGGTGAACACTGAAGCTTTCTTT,CASRTGLVNTEAFF,TRBV6-1,TRBJ1-1,.,.
TGTGCCAGCACCCTCTCGGGGGTTGGTACGCAGTATTTT,CASTLSGVGTQYF,TRBV5-8,TRBJ2-3,.,.
TGTGCCAGCAGCTTAGCAGGGGCGCGCACTGAAGCTTTCTTT,CASSLAGARTEAFF,TRBV7-6,TRBJ1-1,.,.
TGCGCCAGCAGCACCGGGGAGCCCGGGGAGCTGTTTTTT,CASSTGEPGELFF,TRBV5-1,TRBJ2-2,.,.